The TCR beta chain described here comes from a study of Ad26.COV2.S vaccination and SARS-CoV-2 variants. Study context: Donor allocation was to the COV1001 Ad26.COV2.S trial arm. The vaccine Ad26.COV2.S was put into the muscle once, or twice with 56 days between.

The treatment here: 19 received Ad26.COV2.S at low or high dose, single or two shots; about 5 received placebo; per-sample allocation not given. Specimen acquisition occurred on day 63 following the initial vaccine or placebo injection. This clone was recorded once. What it recognizes is unknown. TCRdb's table, derived via immunoSEQ multiplex PCR, lists solely in-frame clones and lacks some. Of about 400,000 clones listed, about 90% were seen once; the top ten hold around 1.7%. The germline V gene has CDR1 KGHDR and CDR2 SFDVKD. The CDR3 sequence is 16 residues long. Trimming cost V 4 bases and J 0 bases, with 11 bases left between them. Study-wide results and caveats: Participants in the vaccine arm had higher spike-specific TCR breadth; placebo recipients had lower. Quantification of TCR breadth and depth may have yielded underestimates of total T cell responses.

This TCR was recovered from a person aged 18-65 years who received the Ad26.COV2.S COVID-19 vaccine or a placebo. V and J are TRBV24-1 and TRBJ2-2, with D possibly being TRBD2 (6 bases). Sequenced material: peripheral blood, taken in a trial of Ad26.COV2.S vaccine versus placebo. The DNA for the CDR3 is TGTGCCACCAGTGAGCGGGGCTCGGCGAACACCGGGGAGCTGTTTTTT. Protein product: CATSERGSANTGELFF.